This paragraph covers one T cell receptor (beta chain) sequence. The data were obtained in a study of CD4+ T cells in melanoma. Germline values: CDR1 ENHRY, CDR2 SYGVKD. Unmatched junction bases numbered 4, after V lost 8 bases and J lost 0 bases. The CDR3 is 13 amino acids. Some clones are missing from TCRdb's copy, which holds only in-frame ones; the method was immunoSEQ multiplex PCR. In the table there are some 120,000 clones, around 92% of which are singletons. The receptor's source is a human donor with melanoma. The chain combines TRBV10-3 with TRBJ2-7; 7 bases align to TRBD2. Specimen: peripheral blood. The CDR3 here is CAILQRGSYEQYF. The CDR3 nucleotides are TGTGCCATCCTGCAGCGGGGCTCCTACGAGCAGTACTTC.